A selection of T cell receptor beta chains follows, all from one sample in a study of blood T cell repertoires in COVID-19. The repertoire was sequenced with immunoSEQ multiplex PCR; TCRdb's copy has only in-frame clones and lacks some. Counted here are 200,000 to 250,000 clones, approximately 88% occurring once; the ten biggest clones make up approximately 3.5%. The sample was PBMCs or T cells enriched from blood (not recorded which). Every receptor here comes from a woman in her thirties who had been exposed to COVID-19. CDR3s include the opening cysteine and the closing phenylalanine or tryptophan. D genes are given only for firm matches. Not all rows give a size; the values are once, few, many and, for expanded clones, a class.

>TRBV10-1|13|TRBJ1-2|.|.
TGCGCCAGCAGTGAGGGCGGGGTCGACGGCTACACCTTC
CASSEGGVDGYTF
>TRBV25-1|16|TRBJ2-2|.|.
TGTGCCAGCAGTGTACACAGGTTTGCGAACACCGGGGAGCTGTTTTTT
CASSVHRFANTGELFF
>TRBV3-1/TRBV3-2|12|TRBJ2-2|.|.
TGTGCCAGCAGCCACCGGGGCGGGGAGCTGTTTTTT
CASSHRGGELFF
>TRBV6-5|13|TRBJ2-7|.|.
TGTGCCAGCAGGGGCGTGATGAGCTACGAGCAGTACTTC
CASRGVMSYEQYF
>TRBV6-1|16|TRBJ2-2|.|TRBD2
TGTGCCAGCTGGGAAGCGGGAGGGCCCCGAACCGGGGAGCTGTTTTTT
CASWEAGGPRTGELFF
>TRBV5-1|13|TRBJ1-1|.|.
TGCGCCAGCAGCTTGGCAGGGCCTACTGAAGCTTTCTTT
CASSLAGPTEAFF
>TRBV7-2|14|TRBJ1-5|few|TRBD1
TGTGCCAGCAGCTTAGCAGGGGGCGGCCAGCCCCAGCATTTT
CASSLAGGGQPQHF
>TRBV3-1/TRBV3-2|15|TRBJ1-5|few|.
TGTGCCAGCAGCCAAAACAGCCAAAGCAATCAGCCCCAGCATTTT
CASSQNSQSNQPQHF
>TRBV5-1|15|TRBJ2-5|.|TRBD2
TGCGCCAGCAGCTTGGCTAGCGGTCCTCAAGAGACCCAGTACTTC
CASSLASGPQETQYF
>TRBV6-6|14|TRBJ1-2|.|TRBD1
TGTGCCAGCAGTTACGGACAGGGGGCGGGTGGCTACACCTTC
CASSYGQGAGGYTF
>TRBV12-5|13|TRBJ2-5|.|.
TGTGCTAGTGGTCCTCAAGCGGAAGAGACCCAGTACTTC
CASGPQAEETQYF
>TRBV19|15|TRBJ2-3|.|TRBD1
TGTGCCAGTAGCCGAGGGACAGGGAGCACAGATACGCAGTATTTT
CASSRGTGSTDTQYF
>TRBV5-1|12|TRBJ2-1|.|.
TGCGCCAGCAGCTATACGGGGAATGAGCAGTTCTTC
CASSYTGNEQFF
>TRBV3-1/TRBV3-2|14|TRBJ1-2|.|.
TGTGCCAGCAGCCAAGATAGGGGCATATGGGGCTACACCTTC
CASSQDRGIWGYTF
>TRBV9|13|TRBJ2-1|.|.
TGTGCCAGCAGCGTAGATTATCAGAATGAGCAGTTCTTC
CASSVDYQNEQFF
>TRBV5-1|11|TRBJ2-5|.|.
TGCGCCAGCAGCACGGAGCTGACCCAGTACTTC
CASSTELTQYF
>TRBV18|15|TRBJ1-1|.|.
TGTGCCAGCTCAACCTTCTCACAACTAAACACTGAAGCTTTCTTT
CASSTFSQLNTEAFF
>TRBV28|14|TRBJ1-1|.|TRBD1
TGTGCCAGCAGTCGCAGGGGGCTGCTATCTGAAGCTTTCTTT
CASSRRGLLSEAFF
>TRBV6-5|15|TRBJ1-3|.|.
TGTGCCAGCACTCGGACACTTAGCTCTGGAAACACCATATATTTT
CASTRTLSSGNTIYF
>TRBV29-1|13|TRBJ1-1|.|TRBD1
TGCAGCGTGACAACAGGGGCCAACACTGAAGCTTTCTTT
CSVTTGANTEAFF
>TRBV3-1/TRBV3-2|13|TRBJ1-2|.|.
TGTGCCAGCAGCCAAGTAACAGCGGAAGGCTACACCTTC
CASSQVTAEGYTF
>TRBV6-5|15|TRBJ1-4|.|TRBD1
TGTGCCAGCCGGCCAACAGGGGGATCTAATGAAAAACTGTTTTTT
CASRPTGGSNEKLFF
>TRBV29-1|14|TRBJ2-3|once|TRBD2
TGCAGCGTTGCGGCTAGCGGGCAGATTTTTACGCAGTATTTT
CSVAASGQIFTQYF
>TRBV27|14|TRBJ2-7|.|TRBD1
TGTGCCAGCAGACCGACAGGGGGCATCTACGAGCAGTACTTC
CASRPTGGIYEQYF
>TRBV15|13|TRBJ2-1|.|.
TGTGCCACCAGCAGAGTCTACCCGAATGAGCAGTTCTTC
CATSRVYPNEQFF
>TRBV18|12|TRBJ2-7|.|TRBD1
TGTGCCAGCTCACCTACAGGGGACGAGCAGTACTTC
CASSPTGDEQYF
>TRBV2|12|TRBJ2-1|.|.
TGTGCCAGCAGTGACAACAACAATGAGCAGTTCTTC
CASSDNNNEQFF
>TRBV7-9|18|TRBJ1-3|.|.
TGTGCCAGCAGCGCCACATCCACAGGGACAATCTCTGGAAACACCATATATTTT
CASSATSTGTISGNTIYF
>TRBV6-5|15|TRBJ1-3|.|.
TGTGCCAGCAGCGGTACAGGCGGCTCTGGAAACACCATATATTTT
CASSGTGGSGNTIYF
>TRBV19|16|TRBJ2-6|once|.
TGTGCCAGTAGTATAGTCAGGGCGACTGGGGCCAACGTCCTGACTTTC
CASSIVRATGANVLTF
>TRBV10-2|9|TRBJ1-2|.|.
TGCGCCGCGGGGGATGGCTACACCTTC
CAAGDGYTF
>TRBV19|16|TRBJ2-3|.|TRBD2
TGTGCCAGTAGTCTGCGTTCTAGCGGGAGAACAGATACGCAGTATTTT
CASSLRSSGRTDTQYF
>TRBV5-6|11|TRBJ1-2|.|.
TGTGCCAGCAGCTTGTCAGGGGATGGCACCTTC
CASSLSGDGTF
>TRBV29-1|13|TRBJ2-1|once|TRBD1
TGCAGCGCTGACTGGGACAGTACCAATGAGCAGTTCTTC
CSADWDSTNEQFF
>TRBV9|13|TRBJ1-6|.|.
TGTGCCAGCAGCGTAGGGACAAATTCACCCCTCCACTTT
CASSVGTNSPLHF
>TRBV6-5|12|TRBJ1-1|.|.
TGTGCCAGCGTGGGGGGGTACACTGAAGCTTTCTTT
CASVGGYTEAFF
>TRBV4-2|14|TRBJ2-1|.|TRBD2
TGTGCCAGCAGCCAAGATGGTAGCGGGAATGAGCAGTTCTTC
CASSQDGSGNEQFF
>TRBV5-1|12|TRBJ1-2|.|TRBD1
TGCGCCAGCAGCATCGGACAGGGTGGCTACACCTTC
CASSIGQGGYTF
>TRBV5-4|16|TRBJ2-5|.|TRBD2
TGTGCCAGCAGCCTACCGGGACTAGCGGGCCAAGAGACCCAGTACTTC
CASSLPGLAGQETQYF
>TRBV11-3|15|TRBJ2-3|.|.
TGTGCCAGCAGCTTACGGGACACTGGCACAGATACGCAGTATTTT
CASSLRDTGTDTQYF
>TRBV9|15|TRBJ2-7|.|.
TGTGCCAGCAGCGTAGCAGGGAAAGTCACCAACGAGCAGTACTTC
CASSVAGKVTNEQYF
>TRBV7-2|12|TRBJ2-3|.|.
TGTGCCAGCAGCCGCCCAGGGGGGACGCAGTATTTT
CASSRPGGTQYF
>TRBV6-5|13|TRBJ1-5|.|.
TGTGCCAGCAGTCCGATCGGGAATCAGCCCCAGCATTTT
CASSPIGNQPQHF
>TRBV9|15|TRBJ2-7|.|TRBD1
TGTGCCAGCAGCGTTGGACAGGGTACTTCCCACGAGCAGTACTTC
CASSVGQGTSHEQYF
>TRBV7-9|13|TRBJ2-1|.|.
TGTGCCAGCAGCGCCAACAGTTACAATGAGCAGTTCTTC
CASSANSYNEQFF
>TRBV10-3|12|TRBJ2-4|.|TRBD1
TGTGCCATCAAAGGGACAGGGGCCATTCAGTACTTC
CAIKGTGAIQYF